A single sample is the source of the 18 T cell receptor beta chains below, sequenced in a study of cytomegalovirus exposure and HLA in healthy donors. PCR primers comprised 60 Vbeta and 13 Jbeta primers. Clones were sequenced by immunoSEQ multiplex PCR, and TCRdb holds only the in-frame ones, with some missing. The sample consists of some 190,000 clones, roughly four fifths of them appearing once. The sequenced sample consisted of PBMCs. These receptors were obtained from a woman in her twenties or thirties in good health and CMV-seropositive.

The J gene is TRBJ2-3, the V gene TRBV18; a possible D gene is TRBD2 (5 bases). The CDR3 loop spans 17 amino acids. Germline loops: CDR1 KGHSH, CDR2 LQKENI. Trimming removed 3 bases at V and 3 bases at J, with 19 bases between. The CDR3 sequence: CASSPASFRGRTDTQYF. Written as DNA, the CDR3 is TGTGCCAGCTCACCTGCGAGTTTCCGGGGTCGGACAGATACGCAGTATTTT.

Here the CDR3 DNA reads TGTGCCAGCGCGGGACTAGCCGTTGGGAATGAGCAGTTCTTC. It translates to CASAGLAVGNEQFF. This chain connects TRBV2 to TRBJ2-1, with 9 bases fitting TRBD2. The CDR3 runs 14 residues. Germline lookup yields CDR1 SNHLY and CDR2 FYNNEI. Trimming cost V 8 bases and J 7 bases; bases outside gene matches: 9.

CDR3 sequence reads: CASSPRTGGNMNTEAFF. The CDR3 DNA reads as TGTGCCAGCAGTCCTCGGACAGGGGGGAACATGAACACTGAAGCTTTCTTT. The gene calls are TRBV11-2 and TRBJ1-1, with 10 bases lining up with TRBD1. CDR3 length: 17 residues. Germline-derived CDR1 and CDR2 are SGHAT and FQNNGV. The V and J ends lost 6 bases and 0 bases, in that order; junction bases with no gene match: 10.

The V call is TRBV5-4, the J call TRBJ2-1; D might be TRBD2 (7 bases). Germline values: CDR1 SGHNT, CDR2 YYREEE (reference sequence). V shed 3 bases and J shed 4 bases, with 17 bases lying between them. The CDR3 is 16 residues long. DNA for the CDR3: TGTGCCAGCAGCTACCTGGGGGCGGGAGCATACAATGAGCAGTTCTTC. It codes for CASSYLGAGAYNEQFF.

The chain combines TRBV6-1 with TRBJ2-3; D might be TRBD2 (5 bases). The CDR3 covers 14 residues. Germline-derived CDR1 and CDR2 are MNHNS and SASEGT. Trimming removed 7 bases from V and 0 bases from J, with 11 bases in between. The chain's CDR3 is CASILSVSTDTQYF. DNA for the CDR3: TGTGCCAGCATACTTAGCGTTAGCACAGATACGCAGTATTTT.

This chain connects TRBV7-9 to TRBJ1-2, with D hard to call. The V gene's germline CDR1 is SEHNR and CDR2 FQNEAQ (reference sequence). The CDR3 consists of 11 residues. Trimming shortened V by 4 bases and J by 8 bases, and 8 bases separated the two germline ends. CDR3 DNA: TGTGCCAGCAGCTCAACTAGAGGCTACACCTTC. It yields the protein CASSSTRGYTF.

This clone came up a few times. The junction shows a germline mismatch at one end, possibly a read error. V gene TRBV20-1 combines with J gene TRBJ1-1, with D possibly being TRBD1 (6 bases). The germline gives CDR1 DFQATT, CDR2 SNEGSKA (reference sequence). The CDR3 is 10 residues long. CDR3 residues: CSAIRDTVAF. Here the CDR3 DNA reads TGCAGTGCCATCCGGGACACGGTAGCGTTT.

To note about this clone: An end of the junction does not agree with germline; a read error may underlie this. The chain has TRBV5-6 and TRBJ2-1; D possibly uses TRBD1 or TRBD2 (5 bases each). The V gene's germline CDR1 is SGHDT and CDR2 YYEEEE. The CDR3 totals 13 residues. The CDR3 sequence is CAGSGPGANEQFF. In DNA, the CDR3 is TGTGCCGGCAGCGGTCCTGGGGCCAATGAGCAGTTCTTC.

This sequence joins TRBV7-2 and TRBJ2-1, with D possibly matching TRBD2 (6 bases). This CDR3 comprises 14 residues. The germline gives CDR1 SGHTA, CDR2 FQGNSA. The V and J ends lost 5 bases and 7 bases respectively, with 15 bases between them. CDR3 DNA sequence: TGTGCCAGCAGCCGGCCGGGACTGCAGAATGAGCAGTTCTTC. Its translation is CASSRPGLQNEQFF.

V is TRBV27 and J is TRBJ2-7; 8 bases align to TRBD2. Germline V gene lookup returns CDR1 MNHEY and CDR2 SMNVEV (reference sequence). The CDR3 is made up of 14 amino acids. Trimming cost V 6 bases and J 7 bases; bases outside gene matches: 11. Written as DNA, the CDR3 is TGTGCCAGCAGCCCTAGCGGGTTGCGTTTTGAGCAGTACTTC. Translation gives CASSPSGLRFEQYF.

The chain employs TRBV28 and TRBJ2-7; D gene uncertain. Trimming took 8 bases from V and 5 from J, leaving 7 bases between them. This CDR3 spans 10 amino acids. Germline V lookup: CDR1 MDHEN, CDR2 SYDVKM. The CDR3 DNA reads TGTGCCAGCGAGCAGGACGAGCAGTACTTC. It codes for CASEQDEQYF.

The chain has TRBV6-1 and TRBJ1-3, with 8 bases aligning to TRBD1. Germline V gene sequence: CDR1 MNHNS, CDR2 SASEGT. The CDR3 has 15 amino acids. With 7 bases clipped from V and 0 bases from J, the junction kept 5 bases outside the gene matches. The CDR3 loop is CASTGTGASGNTIYF. CDR3 nucleotide sequence: TGTGCCAGCACAGGGACAGGAGCCTCTGGAAACACCATATATTTT.

This clone has a handful of counts. The chain uses TRBV2 and TRBJ2-7; 9 nucleotides match TRBD1. The CDR3 length is 14 residues. The ends lost 6 bases at V and 2 bases at J; junction bases unmatched: 5. Germline CDR1 SNHLY, CDR2 FYNNEI. CDR3 nucleotides: TGTGCCAGCAGAGAGGGGACAGGGCCCTACGAGCAGTACTTC. Translated, it gives CASREGTGPYEQYF.

The CDR3 DNA is TGCGCCAGCAGTGAGCAGGGGCACGGGGAGCTGTTTTTT. Protein sequence: CASSEQGHGELFF. V is TRBV10-1 and J is TRBJ2-2, with D possibly being TRBD1 (6 bases). The CDR3 has 13 amino acids. V was trimmed by 2 bases and J by 7 bases, leaving 8 bases between them. The germline CDR1 and CDR2 sequences are WNHNN and SYGVQD (reference sequence).

As for this clone: Other DNA sequences from this sample encode an identical CDR3 as well. V gene TRBV28 combines with J gene TRBJ2-7; TRBD2 matches at 8 bases. There are 15 residues in the CDR3. The junction had 4 bases not matched to a gene; V was cut back by 3 bases and J by 0 bases. Germline CDR1 is MDHEN and CDR2 is SYDVKM. The CDR3 loop reads CASSFRGGSSYEQYF. The DNA for the CDR3 is TGTGCCAGCAGTTTTCGGGGGGGAAGCTCCTACGAGCAGTACTTC.

The genes are TRBV6-5 and TRBJ1-1; a possible D gene is TRBD1 (5 bases). This CDR3 contains 15 residues. Germline V gene data show CDR1 as MNHEY and CDR2 as SVGAGI. Trimming pared 5 bases from V and 0 bases from J, leaving 13 bases between. The CDR3: CASSKPSTVNTEAFF. The CDR3 DNA reads as TGTGCCAGCAGTAAACCATCGACAGTGAACACTGAAGCTTTCTTT.

This rearrangement joins TRBV5-1 to TRBJ2-6; 13 bases map to TRBD2. In germline, CDR1 is SGHRS, CDR2 YFSETQ. The CDR3 covers 17 residues. J lost 1 base, V lost 6 bases, and 4 bases had no gene match. CDR3 sequence reads: CASTPGLAGSGANVLTF. As DNA, the CDR3 is TGCGCCAGCACCCCGGGACTAGCGGGATCTGGGGCCAACGTCCTGACTTTC. Looking up the rest from reference TRBV5-1 and TRBJ2-6 gives the full variable domain: KAGVTQTPRYLIKTRGQQVTLSCSPISGHRSVSWYQQTPGQGLQFLFEYFSETQRNKGNFPGRFSGRQFSNSRSEMNVSTLELGDSALYLCASTPGLAGSGANVLTFGAGSRLTVL.

The V and J genes are TRBV4-1 and TRBJ1-1; D may be TRBD1 (6 bases). Per the germline V gene, CDR1 is MGHRA and CDR2 is YSYEKL. V was clipped by 1 base and J by 3 bases, with 9 bases between them. The CDR3 extends over 14 amino acids. Here the CDR3 DNA reads TGCGCCAGCAGCCAAGGGACAGCCTACACTGAAGCTTTCTTT. Encoded protein: CASSQGTAYTEAFF.